Shown below are 14 T cell receptor beta chains from a single sample sequenced in a study of blood T cell repertoires in COVID-19 (dated by TCRdb to the early 2020s). The library was built by means of the immunoSEQ multiplex PCR assay. Entries here come from immuneACCESS through TCRdb and include only in-frame sequences with V and J called. Some clones fail to appear in such tables; in the studies checked, an unresolved V gene covers under half of the shortfall, and the cause of the remainder is unknown. Across this sample there are 200,000 to 250,000 clones, with roughly 87% seen only once. Approximately 12% of the sample is taken by the ten largest. The sequencing sample was made of peripheral blood. The receptors stem from a young woman who had recovered from COVID-19.

The chain combines TRBV19 with TRBJ2-1, with D tentatively TRBD2 (5 bases). CDR3 length equals 12 residues. Germline values: CDR1 LNHDA, CDR2 SQIVND (reference sequence). V shed 6 bases and J shed 10 bases, with 13 bases lying between them. In DNA form, the CDR3 reads TGTGCCAGTAGCTGGGTTACGGGGGAGCAGTTCTTC. Encoded protein: CASSWVTGEQFF.

V gene TRBV13 combines with J gene TRBJ1-2, with unresolved D. Germline loops: CDR1 PRHDT, CDR2 FYEKMQ (reference sequence). Trimming left V 5 bases short and J 4 bases short, with 14 bases between. This CDR3 is 14 amino acids long. The CDR3 region is CASSPPGDLYGYTF. The CDR3 nucleotides read TGTGCCAGCAGCCCCCCGGGAGATCTCTATGGCTACACCTTC.

V gene TRBV5-4 combines with J gene TRBJ2-1, with a possible D match to TRBD2 (6 bases). CDR3 length equals 15 residues. Germline CDR1 and CDR2: SGHNT and YYREEE (reference sequence). Trimming pared 3 bases from V and 1 base from J, leaving 11 bases between. The CDR3 nucleotides are TGTGCCAGCAGCTCGGGAGTGGGATCCTACAATGAGCAGTTCTTC. This codes for CASSSGVGSYNEQFF. Based on the CDR3 plus reference TRBV5-4 and TRBJ2-1, the full variable domain is ETGVTQSPTHLIKTRGQQVTLRCSSQSGHNTVSWYQQALGQGPQFIFQYYREEENGRGNFPPRFSGLQFPNYSSELNVNALELDDSALYLCASSSGVGSYNEQFFGPGTRLTVL.

This chain connects TRBV5-4 to TRBJ2-7, with 9 positions matching TRBD1. The CDR3 totals 17 residues. Germline V gene lookup returns CDR1 SGHNT and CDR2 YYREEE (reference sequence). Trimming took 4 bases from V and 3 from J; bases not matched to a gene: 14. The CDR3 is CASSTGLQGAFNYEQYF. The CDR3 DNA is TGTGCCAGCAGCACGGGATTACAGGGGGCTTTTAACTACGAGCAGTACTTC.

This clone was detected once. The chain links TRBV7-2 to TRBJ2-7; tentative D call: TRBD1 (5 bases). This CDR3 spans 16 amino acids. Germline values: CDR1 SGHTA, CDR2 FQGNSA. Trimming removed 4 bases from V and 5 bases from J, with 21 bases in between. CDR3 residues: CASSSRTQGPKNEQYF. DNA of the CDR3: TGTGCCAGCAGCTCACGGACGCAGGGTCCCAAGAACGAGCAGTACTTC.

The chain is built from TRBV19 and TRBJ2-3; 13 nucleotides agree with TRBD2. The CDR3 has 16 amino acids. The J segment lost 6 bases and the V segment lost 5 bases, leaving 8 bases of the junction unmatched. Looked up from germline, CDR1 is LNHDA and CDR2 is SQIVND (reference sequence). This chain's CDR3 is CASSGTTSGRRDTQYF. Here the CDR3 DNA reads TGTGCCAGTAGTGGGACGACTAGCGGGAGGCGGGATACGCAGTATTTT.

This clone is a singleton in its sample. This rearrangement joins TRBV7-9 to TRBJ2-3, with 10 bases fitting TRBD2. Trimming removed 5 bases from V and 8 bases from J; junction bases left unmatched: 13. Germline lookup yields CDR1 SEHNR and CDR2 FQNEAQ (reference sequence). The CDR3 sequence is 16 residues long. In DNA, the CDR3 is TGTGCCAGCAGCCCAACACCGGGACTAGCGCCGGGTACGCAGTATTTT. Residues: CASSPTPGLAPGTQYF.

The V gene is TRBV24-1, the J gene TRBJ1-5, with D unresolved. The V and J ends lost 2 bases and 7 bases respectively, with 11 bases between them. This CDR3 has 14 residues. Germline CDR1 and CDR2: KGHDR and SFDVKD. The CDR3 loop reads CATSDSDSRQPQHF. The CDR3 nucleotides are TGTGCCACCAGTGATTCAGACTCGAGGCAGCCCCAGCATTTT.

Worth noting for this clone: At one end, the junction sequence differs from germline, possibly due to a read error. The chain joins TRBV6-1 to TRBJ1-1; 12 nucleotides align to TRBD1. The germline gives CDR1 MNHNS, CDR2 SASEGT. The CDR3 is 16 residues long. The chain's CDR3 is CASSENLGQGASTRLF. The CDR3 DNA follows: TGTGCCAGCAGTGAAAATCTGGGACAGGGGGCGAGCACGAGGCTCTTT.

This chain connects TRBV27 to TRBJ1-4; TRBD1 matches 11 bases. The V and J ends lost 4 bases and 8 bases, in that order; junction bases with no gene match: 9. The CDR3 is 16 residues long. Germline V gene lookup returns CDR1 MNHEY and CDR2 SMNVEV (reference sequence). CDR3 region: CASSSLGQGAGEKLFF. CDR3 bases: TGTGCCAGCAGTTCACTCGGACAGGGGGCCGGAGAAAAACTGTTTTTT.

The J gene is TRBJ1-2, the V gene TRBV9; the D gene is possibly TRBD1 (6 bases). The CDR3 length is 13 residues. Trimming cost V 1 base and J 13 bases, with 17 bases left between them. Per the germline V gene, CDR1 is SGDLS and CDR2 is YYNGEE. The CDR3 nucleotides are TGTGCCAGCAGCGTACAGGGGATCGGGGCTTTCACCTTC. Translated, it gives CASSVQGIGAFTF. The full variable domain, in which reference TRBV9 and TRBJ1-2 provide the parts outside the CDR3, is DSGVTQTPKHLITATGQRVTLRCSPRSGDLSVYWYQQSLDQGLQFLIQYYNGEERAKGNILERFSAQQFPDLHSELNLSSLELGDSALYFCASSVQGIGAFTFGSGTRLTVV.

The chain combines TRBV29-1 with TRBJ1-2; 9 bases line up with TRBD1. Per germline, CDR1 SQVTM and CDR2 ANQGSEA. The V segment lost 1 base and the J segment 7 bases; nucleotides outside the gene matches: 1. The CDR3 spans 12 residues. The chain's CDR3 is CSVEAGQGGYTF. The DNA for the CDR3 is TGCAGCGTTGAAGCGGGACAGGGTGGCTACACCTTC. Based on the CDR3 plus reference TRBV29-1 and TRBJ1-2, the full variable domain is SAVISQKPSRDICQRGTSLTIQCQVDSQVTMMFWYRQQPGQSLTLIATANQGSEATYESGFVIDKFPISRPNLTFSTLTVSNMSPEDSSIYLCSVEAGQGGYTFGSGTRLTVV.

This clone showed up just once. V gene TRBV13 combines with J gene TRBJ1-1, with D unresolved. The germline V and J ends were trimmed by 0 bases and 0 bases, with 5 bases remaining between them. CDR1 is PRHDT and CDR2 is FYEKMQ in the germline V gene (reference sequence). This CDR3 region has 14 residues. The CDR3 DNA is TGTGCCAGCAGCTTAGGGCACATGAACACTGAAGCTTTCTTT. This encodes CASSLGHMNTEAFF.

The V and J genes are TRBV19 and TRBJ2-1; TRBD2 agrees at 9 bases. Looked up from germline, CDR1 is LNHDA and CDR2 is SQIVND (reference sequence). J lost 5 bases, V lost 9 bases, and 11 bases had no gene match. The CDR3 has 15 residues. CDR3 in DNA: TGTGCCAGGTTCTTAGCGGGAGAAAGGAACAATGAGCAGTTCTTC. Its translation is CARFLAGERNNEQFF.